Described below is a single TCR beta chain sequence and its context. CD45RO-negative cells were positively selected for CCR7, leaving out terminally differentiated effector memory CD45RA+ cells. The sample belongs to a study of shared clonotypes between healthy human individuals. Assay used: immunoSEQ multiplex PCR; TCRdb lists only in-frame clones, some missing. The sample comprises around 1.9 million clones, 80% to 95% of which are singletons, and around 1.7% rests with the top ten. The CDR3 is 13 amino acids. The junction had 1 base not matched to a gene; V was cut back by 0 bases and J by 6 bases. Germline lookup yields CDR1 MNHEY and CDR2 SVGAGI.

The material sequenced was naive CD8+ T cells from PBMCs. This chain uses TRBV6-5 with TRBJ1-1, with TRBD1 identical over 7 bases. The TCR sequence derives from a man younger than 35 in good health. Some clones in this sample may be carry-over from other donors' samples. The CDR3 DNA follows: TGTGCCAGCAGTTACTCGACAGGGCCTGAAGCTTTCTTT. Encoded protein: CASSYSTGPEAFF.